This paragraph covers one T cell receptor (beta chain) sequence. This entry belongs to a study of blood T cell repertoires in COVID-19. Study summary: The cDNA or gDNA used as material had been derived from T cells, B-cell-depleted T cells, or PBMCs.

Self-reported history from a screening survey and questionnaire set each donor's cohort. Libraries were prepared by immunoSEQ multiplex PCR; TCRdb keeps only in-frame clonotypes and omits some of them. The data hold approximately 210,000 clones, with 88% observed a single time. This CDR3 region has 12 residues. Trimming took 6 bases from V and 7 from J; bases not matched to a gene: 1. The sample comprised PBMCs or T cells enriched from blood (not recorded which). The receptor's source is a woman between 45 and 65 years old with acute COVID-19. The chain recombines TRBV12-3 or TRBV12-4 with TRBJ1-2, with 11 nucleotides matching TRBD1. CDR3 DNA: TGTGCCAGCAGGGGGACAGGGGGTGGCTACACCTTC. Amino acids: CASRGTGGGYTF.